This is a list of T cell receptor beta chains from one sample in a study of high-grade serous ovarian cancer treatment subgroups. The assay was immunoSEQ multiplex PCR, and TCRdb's table has in-frame clones only and misses some. The sample has around 15,000 clones; 86% are singletons. Sequencing was carried out using tumor tissue. Every receptor here comes from a human donor with high-grade serous ovarian cancer. CDR3s include the opening cysteine and the closing phenylalanine or tryptophan. Each record gives: clone size, D gene, CDR3 length, V gene, J gene, CDR3 protein, CDR3 DNA. The D gene is left open where the match is weak. Size tells how often a clone was seen (once, few, many) or the class of an expanded clone, and some rows leave it out.

abundance: once; d_gene: .; len: 12; v_gene: TRBV11-2; j_gene: TRBJ1-6; CDR3aa: CASSPGGSPLHF; CDR3nt: TGTGCCAGCAGTCCAGGTGGATCACCCCTCCACTTT
abundance: .; d_gene: .; len: 15; v_gene: TRBV11-2; j_gene: TRBJ2-7; CDR3aa: CASSPRDIQGYEQYF; CDR3nt: TGTGCCAGCAGCCCGAGGGACATCCAAGGCTACGAGCAGTACTTC
abundance: .; d_gene: TRBD1; len: 14; v_gene: TRBV28; j_gene: TRBJ2-2; CDR3aa: CASSLTQGSGELFF; CDR3nt: TGTGCCAGCAGTCTCACACAGGGGAGCGGGGAGCTGTTTTTT
abundance: .; d_gene: TRBD1; len: 14; v_gene: TRBV7-2; j_gene: TRBJ1-1; CDR3aa: CASSERQGWAEAFF; CDR3nt: TGTGCCAGCAGCGAAAGACAGGGATGGGCTGAAGCTTTCTTT
abundance: few; d_gene: TRBD1; len: 16; v_gene: TRBV19; j_gene: TRBJ1-3; CDR3aa: CASSLGQGRTGNTIYF; CDR3nt: TGTGCCAGTAGTCTCGGACAGGGACGAACCGGAAACACCATATATTTT
abundance: .; d_gene: .; len: 15; v_gene: TRBV14; j_gene: TRBJ1-1; CDR3aa: CASSQVGGRRTEAFF; CDR3nt: TGTGCCAGCAGCCAAGTCGGGGGGCGCCGAACTGAAGCTTTCTTT
abundance: .; d_gene: .; len: 12; v_gene: TRBV5-8; j_gene: TRBJ2-7; CDR3aa: CASGSGTYEQYF; CDR3nt: TGTGCCAGCGGGAGTGGCACCTACGAGCAGTACTTC
abundance: .; d_gene: .; len: 13; v_gene: TRBV28; j_gene: TRBJ1-2; CDR3aa: CASSLVDPSRYTF; CDR3nt: TGTGCCAGCAGTTTAGTGGACCCCTCTCGCTACACCTTC
abundance: .; d_gene: .; len: 14; v_gene: TRBV19; j_gene: TRBJ2-7; CDR3aa: CASSPLGGWYEQYF; CDR3nt: TGTGCCAGTAGCCCCCTCGGGGGTTGGTACGAGCAGTACTTC
abundance: .; d_gene: .; len: 13; v_gene: TRBV19; j_gene: TRBJ1-6; CDR3aa: CASSIDDNSPLHF; CDR3nt: TGTGCCAGTAGTATAGATGATAATTCACCCCTCCACTTT
abundance: few; d_gene: TRBD1; len: 17; v_gene: TRBV7-2; j_gene: TRBJ1-6; CDR3aa: CASSLATGRGLGSPLHF; CDR3nt: TGTGCCAGCAGCTTAGCGACAGGGAGGGGGCTGGGTTCACCCCTCCACTTT
abundance: .; d_gene: TRBD1; len: 13; v_gene: TRBV29-1; j_gene: TRBJ1-5; CDR3aa: CSVGRAGGQPQHF; CDR3nt: TGCAGCGTTGGAAGGGCAGGGGGTCAGCCCCAGCATTTT
abundance: .; d_gene: .; len: 12; v_gene: TRBV10-3; j_gene: TRBJ2-1; CDR3aa: CAISGLDDEQFF; CDR3nt: TGTGCCATCAGTGGCTTAGATGATGAGCAGTTCTTC
abundance: .; d_gene: TRBD1; len: 12; v_gene: TRBV6-5; j_gene: TRBJ2-3; CDR3aa: CASRHGQGTQYF; CDR3nt: TGTGCCAGCAGGCATGGACAGGGCACGCAGTATTTT
abundance: .; d_gene: .; len: 15; v_gene: TRBV11-3; j_gene: TRBJ1-3; CDR3aa: CASSLTAGSGNTIYF; CDR3nt: TGTGCCAGCAGCTTGACCGCGGGCTCTGGAAACACCATATATTTT
abundance: once; d_gene: .; len: 17; v_gene: TRBV5-1; j_gene: TRBJ2-2; CDR3aa: CASSLDLLAGAFGELFF; CDR3nt: TGCGCCAGCAGCTTGGACCTCCTTGCGGGGGCCTTCGGGGAGCTGTTTTTT
abundance: few; d_gene: .; len: 16; v_gene: TRBV7-9; j_gene: TRBJ2-7; CDR3aa: CASSSRVDPNSHEQYF; CDR3nt: TGTGCCAGCAGCAGCCGGGTTGACCCAAATTCCCACGAGCAGTACTTC
abundance: .; d_gene: TRBD1; len: 17; v_gene: TRBV4-1; j_gene: TRBJ1-5; CDR3aa: CASSPLPGQGANQPQHF; CDR3nt: TGCGCCAGCAGCCCCCTGCCGGGACAGGGGGCAAATCAGCCCCAGCATTTT
abundance: .; d_gene: .; len: 16; v_gene: TRBV30; j_gene: TRBJ1-5; CDR3aa: CAWSVNLGSGNQPQHF; CDR3nt: TGTGCCTGGAGTGTAAACCTCGGGTCTGGCAATCAGCCCCAGCATTTT
abundance: .; d_gene: TRBD2; len: 15; v_gene: TRBV10-3; j_gene: TRBJ2-5; CDR3aa: CAISDSGGDKETQYF; CDR3nt: TGTGCCATCAGTGATTCGGGGGGGGACAAAGAGACCCAGTACTTC
abundance: .; d_gene: .; len: 14; v_gene: TRBV5-1; j_gene: TRBJ1-1; CDR3aa: CASSLDVGNTEAFF; CDR3nt: TGCGCCAGCAGCTTGGACGTCGGGAACACTGAAGCTTTCTTT
abundance: .; d_gene: TRBD1; len: 15; v_gene: TRBV11-3; j_gene: TRBJ1-2; CDR3aa: CASSTGDRANYGYTF; CDR3nt: TGTGCCAGCAGCACCGGGGACAGGGCAAACTATGGCTACACCTTC
abundance: .; d_gene: .; len: 13; v_gene: TRBV7-2; j_gene: TRBJ2-7; CDR3aa: CASSLATGYEQYF; CDR3nt: TGTGCCAGCAGCTTAGCCACCGGCTACGAGCAGTACTTC
abundance: .; d_gene: .; len: 13; v_gene: TRBV27; j_gene: TRBJ2-1; CDR3aa: CASKFGRENEQFF; CDR3nt: TGTGCCAGCAAGTTCGGCAGGGAAAATGAGCAGTTCTTC
abundance: .; d_gene: .; len: 15; v_gene: TRBV7-9; j_gene: TRBJ1-4; CDR3aa: CASRPPGRHNEKLFF; CDR3nt: TGTGCCAGCAGACCCCCGGGACGGCATAATGAAAAACTGTTTTTT
abundance: .; d_gene: .; len: 15; v_gene: TRBV7-9; j_gene: TRBJ1-2; CDR3aa: CASSLIAGSLRGYTF; CDR3nt: TGTGCCAGCAGCTTAATTGCAGGGTCCCTGCGGGGCTACACCTTC
abundance: .; d_gene: .; len: 14; v_gene: TRBV7-2; j_gene: TRBJ1-6; CDR3aa: CASSLVGENSPLHF; CDR3nt: TGTGCCAGCAGCTTGGTGGGGGAGAATTCACCCCTCCACTTT
abundance: few; d_gene: .; len: 13; v_gene: TRBV5-6; j_gene: TRBJ1-1; CDR3aa: CASSRVLNTEAFF; CDR3nt: TGTGCCAGCAGTCGTGTGCTCAACACTGAAGCTTTCTTT
abundance: .; d_gene: .; len: 12; v_gene: TRBV30; j_gene: TRBJ1-6; CDR3aa: CAWSPLRTPLHF; CDR3nt: TGTGCCTGGAGCCCCCTTAGAACGCCCCTCCACTTT